This TCR beta chain is from a study of spatial heterogeneity in lung cancer. Time point defined: sample taken at primary tumor resection. Using its own MiXCR run on the 5' RACE reads, TCRdb lists one record per CDR3 protein. The repertoire has around 2,500 distinct CDR3 sequences, under 10% of them found once; the top ten carry around 26%. Trimming at V came to 0 bases and at J to 6 bases, leaving 0 bases not matched to a gene. CDR3 size: 13 residues. The germline gives CDR1 SGHTA, CDR2 FQGNSA. In its sample, this clonotype ranks as large. Its target is not known. Broader study findings: The study found that expanded intratumoral alpha and beta TCR counts tracked tumor mutation counts.

The sequence was collected from a female donor with early-stage non-small cell lung cancer. Sample: lung tumor tissue, taken at surgery. V is TRBV7-2 and J is TRBJ2-3, with 7 bases identical to TRBD2. CDR3 amino acids: CASSLAGGDTQYF. Here the CDR3 DNA reads TGTGCCAGCAGCTTAGCGGGAGGGGATACGCAGTATTTT.